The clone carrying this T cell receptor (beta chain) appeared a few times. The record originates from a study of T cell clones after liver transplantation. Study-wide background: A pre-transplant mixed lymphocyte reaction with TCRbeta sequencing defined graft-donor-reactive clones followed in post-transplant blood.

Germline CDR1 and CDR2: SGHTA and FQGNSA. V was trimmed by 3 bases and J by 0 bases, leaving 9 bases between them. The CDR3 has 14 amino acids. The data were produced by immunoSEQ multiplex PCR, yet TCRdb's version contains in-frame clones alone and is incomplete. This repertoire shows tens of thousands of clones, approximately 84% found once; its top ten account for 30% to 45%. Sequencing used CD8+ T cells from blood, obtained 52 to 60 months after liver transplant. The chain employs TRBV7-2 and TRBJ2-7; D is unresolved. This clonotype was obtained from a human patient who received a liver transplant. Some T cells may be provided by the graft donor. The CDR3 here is CASSLTPSSYEQYF. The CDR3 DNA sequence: TGTGCCAGCAGCTTGACCCCGAGCTCCTACGAGCAGTACTTC.